This T cell receptor (beta chain) was retrieved from a study of cytomegalovirus exposure and HLA in healthy donors. Germline values: CDR1 MDHEN, CDR2 SYDVKM. J gave up 2 bases and V 8 bases, and 10 bases lay outside the gene matches. The CDR3 spans 15 residues. Generated by immunoSEQ multiplex PCR, the TCRdb table keeps only in-frame clones and is missing some. The sample includes tens of thousands of clones, approximately 93% of them seen just once. This clonotype was obtained from a woman aged 18-30 years in good health and CMV-seronegative. Sequenced input: PBMCs. The chain combines TRBV28 with TRBJ1-2, with 8 bases aligning to TRBD1. The CDR3 loop reads CASATADRANYGYTF. For the CDR3, the DNA is TGTGCCAGCGCCACTGCGGACAGGGCAAACTATGGCTACACCTTC.